The 15 T cell receptor beta chains given below trace back to one sample, sequenced in a study of blood T cell repertoires in COVID-19. Method: immunoSEQ multiplex PCR; TCRdb's copy keeps in-frame clones and lacks some. The profile shows some 250,000 clones, around 90% of them singletons. Sequenced sample: peripheral blood. Receptor source: a woman aged 40 to 50 who had recovered from COVID-19.

This clone turned up a few times. The chain couples TRBV3-1 (or the pseudogene TRBV3-2) to TRBJ1-1, with D tentatively TRBD1 (5 bases). Germline CDR1 is LGHDT and CDR2 is YNNKEL (reference sequence). V was cut by 1 base and J by 7 bases, with 16 bases left in between. This CDR3 contains 15 residues. The CDR3 reads CASSQGFAGQGEAFF. The DNA of the CDR3 is TGTGCCAGCAGCCAAGGGTTCGCAGGGCAAGGTGAAGCTTTCTTT.

The V call is TRBV19, the J call TRBJ1-1; D is undetermined. CDR3 size: 14 residues. The germline V and J ends were trimmed by 0 bases and 6 bases, with 11 bases remaining between them. The germline V gene has CDR1 LNHDA and CDR2 SQIVND (reference sequence). The CDR3 here is CASSIEATRPEAFF. The CDR3 nucleotides are TGTGCCAGTAGTATAGAAGCCACGCGCCCTGAAGCTTTCTTT. Full variable domain (remainder filled in from reference TRBV19 and TRBJ1-1): DGGITQSPKYLFRKEGQNVTLSCEQNLNHDAMYWYRQDPGQGLRLIYYSQIVNDFQKGDIAEGYSVSREKKESFPLTVTSAQKNPTAFYLCASSIEATRPEAFFGQGTRLTVV.

The chain has TRBV7-9 and TRBJ2-6; 9 positions agree with TRBD1. This CDR3 region has 16 residues. The V gene end was trimmed by 5 bases and the J gene end by 2 bases; junction bases not matched to a gene: 4. Germline V gene data show CDR1 as SEHNR and CDR2 as FQNEAQ (reference sequence). The CDR3 spells CASSPRTGAGANVLTF. The CDR3 coding sequence is TGTGCCAGCAGCCCCCGGACAGGGGCTGGGGCCAACGTCCTGACTTTC. Together with reference TRBV7-9 and TRBJ2-6, the CDR3 gives the full variable domain: DTGVSQNPRHKITKRGQNVTFRCDPISEHNRLYWYRQTLGQGPEFLTYFQNEAQLEKSRLLSDRFSAERPKGSFSTLEIQRTEQGDSAMYLCASSPRTGAGANVLTFGAGSRLTVL.

This clone showed up just once. This chain uses TRBV27 with TRBJ2-7, with 10 bases identical to TRBD2. After removal of 2 bases from V and 1 base from J, the junction contained 2 bases not matched to a gene. The length of the CDR3 is 15 residues. The V gene's germline CDR1 is MNHEY and CDR2 SMNVEV (reference sequence). The CDR3 protein is CASSLGLAVSYEQYF. CDR3 DNA: TGTGCCAGCAGTTTAGGACTAGCGGTTTCCTACGAGCAGTACTTC.

V is TRBV19 and J is TRBJ2-2, with D perhaps TRBD1 (6 bases). CDR1 LNHDA and CDR2 SQIVND come from the germline V gene (reference sequence). The V and J ends lost 4 bases and 2 bases respectively, with 11 bases between them. There are 15 residues in the CDR3. The CDR3 DNA follows: TGTGCCAGTAGTAGGCTGGACAGTAACACCGGGGAGCTGTTTTTT. Protein sequence: CASSRLDSNTGELFF.

This clone has just a few counts. V usage is TRBV30 and J usage is TRBJ1-5; D uncertain. The CDR3 covers 14 residues. The germline V gene has CDR1 GTSNPN and CDR2 SVGIG (reference sequence). V was clipped by 1 base and J by 2 bases, with 9 bases between them. The CDR3 region is CAWSGLGGNQPQHF. In DNA, the CDR3 is TGTGCCTGGAGTGGCCTCGGGGGCAATCAGCCCCAGCATTTT.

V gene TRBV19 combines with J gene TRBJ2-2, with 13 bases identical to TRBD2. This CDR3 has 18 amino acids. J lost 5 bases, V lost 3 bases, and 9 bases had no gene match. Germline V CDR1 and CDR2: LNHDA, SQIVND (reference sequence). The CDR3 spells CASSMGLAGSSGTGELFF. The CDR3 nucleotides read TGTGCCAGTAGTATGGGACTAGCGGGAAGTTCGGGGACCGGGGAGCTGTTTTTT.

The chain couples TRBV5-4 to TRBJ2-5; 8 bases are a match to TRBD2. The germline V gene has CDR1 SGHNT and CDR2 YYREEE (reference sequence). V was pared by 4 bases and J by 5 bases, with 4 bases of the junction left unmatched. The CDR3 is made up of 13 amino acids. The CDR3: CASSPTSVETQYF. The DNA of the CDR3 is TGTGCCAGCAGCCCGACTAGCGTTGAGACCCAGTACTTC.

V and J are TRBV10-1 and TRBJ2-7, with a possible D match to TRBD1 (6 bases). Trimming removed 10 bases from V and 2 bases from J, with 15 bases in between. Germline CDR1 WNHNN, CDR2 SYGVQD (reference sequence). The CDR3 consists of 13 residues. The CDR3 reads CATPPGVPYEQYV. DNA for the CDR3: TGCGCCACCCCCCCAGGGGTCCCCTACGAGCAGTACGTC.

This chain links TRBV3-1 (or the pseudogene TRBV3-2) with TRBJ2-2; 7 bases map to TRBD2. The CDR3 runs 15 residues. With 4 bases clipped from V and 5 bases from J, the junction kept 7 bases outside the gene matches. Germline V gene sequence: CDR1 LGHDT, CDR2 YNNKEL (reference sequence). CDR3 region: CASSPRGGGTGELFF. The CDR3 region has the DNA TGTGCCAGCAGCCCCCGCGGGGGTGGGACCGGGGAGCTGTTTTTT.

This clone was seen more than once but under ten times. The germline gene is not matched at one end of the junction; a read error may be the cause. V is TRBV7-9 and J is TRBJ1-3; TRBD1 is a possible D gene (6 bases). CDR3 length: 8 residues. Germline V lookup: CDR1 SEHNR, CDR2 FQNEAQ (reference sequence). CDR3 sequence (DNA): TGTGCCAGCAGCAGGGACACCTTT. Its protein product is CASSRDTF.

V gene TRBV20-1 combines with J gene TRBJ1-2; unclear D gene. This CDR3 is 13 amino acids long. V shed 3 bases and J shed 4 bases, with 12 bases lying between them. CDR1 is DFQATT, CDR2 SNEGSKA, per germline (reference sequence). CDR3 nucleotide sequence: TGCAGTGCTAGTCCCTCCCCCCTCTATGGCTACACCTTC. Its protein is CSASPSPLYGYTF.

V gene TRBV9 combines with J gene TRBJ2-1; 7 nucleotides line up with TRBD2. The CDR3 consists of 14 residues. CDR1 and CDR2 from the germline V gene are SGDLS and YYNGEE. Trimming at V came to 3 bases and at J to 0 bases, leaving 0 bases not matched to a gene. CDR3 residues: CASSGTSSYNEQFF. As DNA, the CDR3 is TGTGCCAGCAGCGGGACTAGCTCCTACAATGAGCAGTTCTTC.

The chain has TRBV3-1 (or the pseudogene TRBV3-2) and TRBJ2-3; 7 nucleotides match TRBD1. After removal of 1 base from V and 4 bases from J, the junction contained 11 bases not matched to a gene. The germline V gene has CDR1 LGHDT and CDR2 YNNKEL (reference sequence). CDR3 size: 17 residues. The CDR3 region has the DNA TGTGCCAGCAGCCAAGTCCCAGGGGGAACTGGGGCAGATACGCAGTATTTT. Translating gives CASSQVPGGTGADTQYF.

The CDR3 loop is CASSFQRGTSPTLYF. The CDR3 coding sequence is TGTGCCAGCAGTTTTCAGAGGGGGACTAGTCCCACCCTGTATTTT. The V gene is TRBV28, the J gene TRBJ2-3, with TRBD2 matching 8 bases. CDR1 and CDR2 from the germline V gene are MDHEN and SYDVKM. The CDR3 totals 15 residues. The V gene end was trimmed by 3 bases and the J gene end by 14 bases; junction bases not matched to a gene: 16.